This passage covers 14 T cell receptor beta chains from one sample sequenced in a study of long-term antiretroviral therapy in people with HIV. At the survey level, the v3.0 immunoSEQ assay was run. This table comes from immunoSEQ multiplex PCR, and its TCRdb copy is limited to in-frame clones, with some not included. The sample holds around 15,000 clones, more than 75% seen once. This specimen consisted of unsorted PBMCs, obtained 6.9 years after starting antiretroviral therapy. The receptors shown here come from a man aged 50-60 years with HIV.

This clone was recorded a few times. The chain joins TRBV28 to TRBJ2-7; D is unclear. Per the germline V gene, CDR1 is MDHEN and CDR2 is SYDVKM. V dropped 3 bases and J dropped 2 bases, with 11 bases sitting between them. CDR3 length: 14 amino acids. In DNA form, the CDR3 reads TGTGCCAGCAGTTTTACCGGGCCCGCCTACGAGCAGTACTTC. This codes for CASSFTGPAYEQYF.

The chain is built from TRBV7-2 and TRBJ2-3; 7 bases agree with TRBD2. J gave up 5 bases and V 1 base, and 15 bases lay outside the gene matches. Germline assignment: CDR1 SGHTA and CDR2 FQGNSA. The CDR3 sequence is 18 residues long. In DNA form, the CDR3 reads TGTGCCAGCAGCTTAGTGTGGCGGGAGCGCGGGGAGGGAGATACGCAGTATTTT. This codes for CASSLVWRERGEGDTQYF.

The gene calls are TRBV2 and TRBJ2-5; either TRBD1 or TRBD2 may fit D (6 bases each). CDR3 length: 13 amino acids. Germline-derived CDR1 and CDR2 are SNHLY and FYNNEI. V was clipped by 3 bases and J by 4 bases, with 9 bases between them. This CDR3 is CASSDGGPETQYF. The DNA of the CDR3 is TGTGCCAGCAGTGATGGGGGGCCAGAGACCCAGTACTTC.

The genes are TRBV7-9 and TRBJ2-5; D gene ambiguous. The CDR3 is 13 amino acids. Germline V gives CDR1 SEHNR, CDR2 FQNEAQ (reference sequence). V was clipped by 4 bases and J by 5 bases, with 11 bases between them. The CDR3 reads CASSSRPAETQYF. Written as DNA, the CDR3 is TGTGCCAGCAGCTCCCGACCCGCTGAGACCCAGTACTTC. The whole variable domain, filled in from reference TRBV7-9 and TRBJ2-5, reads DTGVSQNPRHKITKRGQNVTFRCDPISEHNRLYWYRQTLGQGPEFLTYFQNEAQLEKSRLLSDRFSAERPKGSFSTLEIQRTEQGDSAMYLCASSSRPAETQYFGPGTRLLVL.

The chain joins TRBV5-8 to TRBJ2-7, with unresolved D. Germline assignment: CDR1 SGHTS and CDR2 YDEGEE. Deletions cut 4 bases from V and 3 bases from J, with 11 bases between. There are 13 residues in the CDR3. The CDR3 sequence is CASSLLKNYEQYF. CDR3 DNA sequence: TGTGCCAGCAGCCTTCTGAAAAACTACGAGCAGTACTTC.

The rearrangement links TRBV13 to TRBJ2-7; 13 bases align to TRBD2. The V gene's germline CDR1 is PRHDT and CDR2 FYEKMQ (reference sequence). The CDR3 runs 16 residues. J was trimmed by 4 bases and V by 5 bases; bases with no gene match: 8. The CDR3 bases are TGTGCCAGCAGCCCCCGGACTAGCGGGAGTATGTACGAGCAGTACTTC. This translates into CASSPRTSGSMYEQYF.

The chain joins TRBV6-4 to TRBJ2-6; D possibly corresponds to TRBD1 (5 bases). The CDR3 length is 14 residues. Trimming stripped 6 bases from V and 1 base from J, with 7 bases between. Germline values: CDR1 MRHNA, CDR2 SNTAGT. The CDR3 loop is CASSRDSGANVLTF. In DNA form, the CDR3 reads TGTGCCAGCAGCAGGGATTCTGGGGCCAACGTCCTGACTTTC.

This rearrangement joins TRBV28 to TRBJ1-2; 8 bases match TRBD1. The CDR3 contains 19 residues. V shed 7 bases, J shed 2 bases, and the junction held 21 bases outside the gene matches. Looked up from germline, CDR1 is MDHEN and CDR2 is SYDVKM. The CDR3 is CASTDSLAPGQGRNYGYTF. The CDR3 DNA sequence: TGTGCCAGCACCGACAGTTTGGCTCCCGGACAGGGAAGGAACTATGGCTACACCTTC.

CDR3 coding DNA: TGCGCCAGCAGCTTGGCATCCATATCGAACACTGAAGCTTTCTTT. This codes for CASSLASISNTEAFF. The chain is built from TRBV5-1 and TRBJ1-1; D is uncertain. Deletions cut 0 bases from V and 1 base from J, with 10 bases between. The CDR3 loop spans 15 amino acids. Germline loops: CDR1 SGHRS, CDR2 YFSETQ.

This clone has just a few counts. The V call is TRBV6-6, the J call TRBJ2-7; no clear D gene. The CDR3 is 13 residues long. Germline CDR1 MNHNY, CDR2 SVGAGI (reference sequence). V was shortened by 7 bases and J by 2 bases, with 12 bases between the two germline ends. CDR3 DNA: TGTGCCAGCACGGGCAGGACCACCTACGAGCAGTACTTC. The encoded protein is CASTGRTTYEQYF.

The V gene is TRBV6-4, the J gene TRBJ2-5; D may match TRBD1 or TRBD2 (6 bases each). The germline V gene has CDR1 MRHNA and CDR2 SNTAGT. Trimming took off 4 bases at V and 3 bases at J, with 12 bases between the two ends. CDR3 size: 14 residues. CDR3 in amino acids: CASSARGGEETQYF. CDR3 nucleotide sequence: TGTGCCAGCAGTGCCAGGGGAGGCGAAGAGACCCAGTACTTC.

The chain joins TRBV6-6 to TRBJ1-5, with no clear D. Trimming stripped 0 bases from V and 4 bases from J, with 10 bases between. The CDR3 covers 15 residues. The V gene's germline CDR1 is MNHNY and CDR2 SVGAGI (reference sequence). The CDR3 DNA reads TGTGCCAGCAGTTACTCGTCGGGAGAAAATCAGCCCCAGCATTTT. It specifies CASSYSSGENQPQHF.

V and J are TRBV6-1 and TRBJ2-7; unclear D gene. The CDR3 length is 13 residues. Germline lookup yields CDR1 MNHNS and CDR2 SASEGT. Deletions cut 4 bases from V and 1 base from J, with 8 bases between. This CDR3 is CASSVAPSYEQYF. DNA of the CDR3: TGTGCCAGCAGTGTTGCCCCTTCCTACGAGCAGTACTTC.

The chain combines TRBV11-1 with TRBJ2-7; 13 nucleotides align to TRBD2. This CDR3 has 14 amino acids. CDR1 and CDR2 from the germline V gene are SGHAT and FQDESV (reference sequence). Trimming cost V 5 bases and J 3 bases; bases outside gene matches: 1. The CDR3 DNA reads as TGTGCCAGCAGCCGGACTAGCGGGAGCTACGAGCAGTACTTC. Translating gives CASSRTSGSYEQYF.